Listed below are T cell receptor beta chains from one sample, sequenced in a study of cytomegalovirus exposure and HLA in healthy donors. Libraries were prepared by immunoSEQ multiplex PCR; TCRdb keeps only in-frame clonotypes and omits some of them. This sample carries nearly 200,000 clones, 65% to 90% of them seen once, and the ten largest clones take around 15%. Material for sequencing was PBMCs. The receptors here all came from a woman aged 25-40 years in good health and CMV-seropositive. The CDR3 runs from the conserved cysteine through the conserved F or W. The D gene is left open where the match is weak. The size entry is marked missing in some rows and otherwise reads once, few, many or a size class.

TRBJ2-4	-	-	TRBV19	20	CASSISRTGLGVLAKNIQYF	TGTGCCAGTAGTATCTCTCGTACAGGTTTAGGGGTTCTAGCCAAAAACATTCAGTACTTC
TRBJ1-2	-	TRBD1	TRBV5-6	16	CASSTPGTGEDYGYTF	TGTGCCAGCAGCACCCCCGGGACAGGGGAGGACTATGGCTACACCTTC
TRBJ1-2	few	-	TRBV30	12	CAWSVSGVGYTF	TGTGCCTGGAGTGTCTCGGGGGTTGGCTACACCTTC
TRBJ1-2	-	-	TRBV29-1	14	CSVEDLGEARGYTF	TGCAGCGTTGAAGATCTCGGGGAGGCTCGTGGCTACACCTTC
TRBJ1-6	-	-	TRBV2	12	CASTQTNSPLHF	TGTGCCAGCACACAGACTAATTCACCCCTCCACTTT
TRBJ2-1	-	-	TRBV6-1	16	CASSEATGSSYNEQFF	TGTGCCAGCAGTGAAGCTACAGGCAGCTCCTACAATGAGCAGTTCTTC
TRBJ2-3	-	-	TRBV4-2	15	CASSLLTASTDTQYF	TGTGCCAGCAGCCTCTTGACAGCTAGCACAGATACGCAGTATTTT
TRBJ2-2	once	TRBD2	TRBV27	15	CATKPLGSGRGELFF	TGTGCCACCAAACCCCTTGGGAGCGGGAGAGGGGAGCTGTTTTTT
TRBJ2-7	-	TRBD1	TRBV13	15	CASSSPHRGRNEQYF	TGTGCCAGCAGCTCCCCCCACAGGGGGCGAAACGAGCAGTACTTC
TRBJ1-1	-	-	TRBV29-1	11	CSVGGERGTFF	TGCAGCGTTGGTGGTGAAAGGGGGACTTTCTTT
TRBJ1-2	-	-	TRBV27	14	CASRRQGYNYGYTF	TGTGCCAGCAGGAGGCAGGGGTATAACTATGGCTACACCTTC
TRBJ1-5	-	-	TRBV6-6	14	CASSPRTGNQPQHF	TGTGCCAGCAGTCCCCGGACAGGCAATCAGCCCCAGCATTTT
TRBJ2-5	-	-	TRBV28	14	CASRLTGLRETQYF	TGTGCCAGCAGACTGACAGGTCTAAGAGAGACCCAGTACTTC
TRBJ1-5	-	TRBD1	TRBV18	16	CASSPGTVLSNQPQHF	TGTGCCAGCTCTCCCGGGACAGTATTAAGCAATCAGCCCCAGCATTTT
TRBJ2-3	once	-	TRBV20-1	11	CSAPDIPFRYF	TGCAGTGCCCCGGACATTCCTTTCCGGTATTTT
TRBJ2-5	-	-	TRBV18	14	CASSLGQRWETQYF	TGTGCCAGCTCACTAGGACAGCGCTGGGAGACCCAGTACTTC
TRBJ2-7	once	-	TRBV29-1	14	CSARGNLDSYEQYF	TGCAGCGCGAGGGGGAACCTCGACTCCTACGAGCAGTACTTC
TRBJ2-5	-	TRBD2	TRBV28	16	CASSHQGLAGTETQYF	TGTGCCAGCAGCCACCAAGGACTAGCGGGAACAGAGACCCAGTACTTC
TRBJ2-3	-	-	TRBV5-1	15	CASSLEPSSTDTQYF	TGCGCCAGCAGCTTGGAACCTAGTAGCACAGATACGCAGTATTTT
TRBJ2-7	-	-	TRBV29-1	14	CSVASRDRGYEQYF	TGCAGCGTTGCCTCGCGAGACAGAGGCTACGAGCAGTACTTC
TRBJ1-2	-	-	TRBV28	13	CASSPDRLYGYTF	TGTGCCAGCAGTCCTGACAGACTCTATGGCTACACCTTC
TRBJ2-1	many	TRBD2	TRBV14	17	CASSKWAGGPSYNEQFF	TGTGCCAGCAGCAAGTGGGCGGGAGGGCCCTCCTACAATGAGCAGTTCTTC
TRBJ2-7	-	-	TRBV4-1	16	CASSQDPGILAYEQYF	TGCGCCAGCAGCCAGGATCCGGGAATATTGGCCTACGAGCAGTACTTC
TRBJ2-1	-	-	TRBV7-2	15	CASSLDGQLYNEQFF	TGTGCCAGCAGCTTAGATGGACAGCTCTACAATGAGCAGTTCTTC
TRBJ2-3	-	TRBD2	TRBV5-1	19	CASSWKPGLAGGPTDTQYF	TGCGCCAGCAGCTGGAAACCGGGACTAGCGGGAGGGCCGACAGATACGCAGTATTTT
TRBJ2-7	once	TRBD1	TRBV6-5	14	CASSQMTGRQEQYF	TGTGCCAGCAGTCAAATGACAGGGCGTCAGGAGCAGTACTTC
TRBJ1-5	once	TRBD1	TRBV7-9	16	CASSSQTYRGNQPQHF	TGTGCCAGCAGCTCTCAAACGTACAGGGGTAATCAGCCCCAGCATTTT
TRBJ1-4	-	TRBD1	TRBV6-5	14	CASSRRDRHEKLFF	TGTGCCAGCAGTCGCCGGGACAGACATGAAAAACTGTTTTTT
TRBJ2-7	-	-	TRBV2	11	CASRYSYEQYF	TGTGCCAGCCGGTATTCCTACGAGCAGTACTTC
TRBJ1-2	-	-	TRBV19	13	CASGQIPNYGYTF	TGTGCCAGTGGCCAGATCCCTAACTATGGCTACACCTTC
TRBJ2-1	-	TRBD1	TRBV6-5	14	CASTSQGAYNEQFF	TGTGCCAGCACCTCCCAGGGGGCCTACAATGAGCAGTTCTTC
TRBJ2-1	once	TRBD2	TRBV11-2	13	CASSLDREVEQFF	TGTGCCAGCAGCTTAGATCGGGAGGTCGAACAGTTCTTC
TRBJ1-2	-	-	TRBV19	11	CASTTRGDYTF	TGTGCCAGTACGACGCGGGGGGACTACACCTTC
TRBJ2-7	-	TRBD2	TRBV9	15	CASSGGLAGQYEQYF	TGTGCCAGCAGCGGGGGACTAGCGGGACAATACGAGCAGTACTTC
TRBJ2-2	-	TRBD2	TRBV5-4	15	CASSGTSGIPGELFF	TGTGCCAGCAGCGGGACTAGCGGGATACCCGGGGAGCTGTTTTTT
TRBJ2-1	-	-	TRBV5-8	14	CASRGQSGRNEQFF	TGTGCCAGCAGAGGACAGTCTGGGCGGAATGAGCAGTTCTTC
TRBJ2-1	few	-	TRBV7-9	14	CASSLAGRYNEQFF	TGTGCCAGCAGCTTAGCGGGGCGGTACAATGAGCAGTTCTTC
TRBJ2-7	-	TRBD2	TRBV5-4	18	CASSPDSSGRVASYEQYF	TGTGCCAGCAGCCCGGATTCTAGCGGGAGGGTAGCTTCCTACGAGCAGTACTTC
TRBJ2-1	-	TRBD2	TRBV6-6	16	CASSYSGGGTYNEQFF	TGTGCCAGCAGTTACTCGGGCGGGGGGACCTACAATGAGCAGTTCTTC
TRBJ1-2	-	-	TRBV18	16	CASSPEDGGRVYGYTF	TGTGCCAGCTCACCCGAAGACGGGGGGCGGGTCTATGGCTACACCTTC
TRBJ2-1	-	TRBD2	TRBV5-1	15	CASTPSGSSYNEQFF	TGCGCCAGCACCCCCAGCGGGAGCTCCTACAATGAGCAGTTCTTC
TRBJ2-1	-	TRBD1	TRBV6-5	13	CASSRGQVNEQFF	TGTGCCAGCAGTCGAGGACAGGTCAATGAGCAGTTCTTC
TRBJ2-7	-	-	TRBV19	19	CASSIEGSGITTKPYEQYF	TGTGCCAGTAGTATCGAGGGCAGTGGGATTACGACCAAACCGTACGAGCAGTACTTC